Shown below are 26 T cell receptor beta chains from a single sample sequenced in a study of monozygotic twins with inflammatory bowel disease. TCRdb derives one entry per CDR3 protein from the 5' RACE reads, leaving out DNA. The sample data list a few hundred thousand distinct CDR3 sequences. Source material: blood. The receptors originated from a human donor with ulcerative colitis or Crohn's disease, or a healthy co-twin of an affected twin (not recorded which).

This rearrangement joins TRBV3-1 to TRBJ1-5. The V gene's germline CDR1 is LGHDT and CDR2 YNNKEL (reference sequence). The CDR3 totals 14 residues. The CDR3 spells CASSRSGGNQPQHF. Based on the CDR3 plus reference TRBV3-1 and TRBJ1-5, the full variable domain is DTAVSQTPKYLVTQMGNDKSIKCEQNLGHDTMYWYKQDSKKFLKIMFSYNNKELIINETVPNRFSPKSPDKAHLNLHINSLELGDSAVYFCASSRSGGNQPQHFGDGTRLSIL.

The chain combines TRBV28 with TRBJ2-7; TCRdb outputs TRBD2, but without DNA this stays unchecked. The germline V gene encodes CDR1 MDHEN and CDR2 SYDVKM. The CDR3 extends over 15 amino acids. The CDR3 loop reads CASSERSLRVYEQYF.

The chain uses TRBV21-1 and TRBJ2-1; lacking DNA, the TRBD2 call made by TCRdb goes unchecked. TRBV21-1 is assigned pseudogene status. This CDR3 is 16 amino acids long. The CDR3 reads CASEPSGGPSYNEQFF.

The chain recombines TRBV18 with TRBJ2-7; without DNA, the TCRdb call of TRBD1 cannot be checked. CDR3 size: 14 residues. Germline CDR1 KGHSH, CDR2 LQKENI. CDR3 amino acids: CASSPGLQGSEQYF.

V usage is TRBV5-1 and J usage is TRBJ2-3; TCRdb gives TRBD1 as the D gene, but with no DNA this cannot be confirmed. This CDR3 is built from 18 residues. From germline, CDR1 is SGHRS and CDR2 YFSETQ. The CDR3 region is CASSLGRLDSLRTDTQYF.

The chain uses TRBV11-2 and TRBJ1-4; there is no DNA to check the TCRdb D call of TRBD1. Germline V gene data show CDR1 as SGHAT and CDR2 as FQNNGV. This CDR3 spans 14 amino acids. This chain's CDR3 is CASSWDSRGEKLFF.

The chain combines TRBV27 with TRBJ1-2; the TRBD1 assignment by TCRdb is unverifiable without DNA. The CDR3 is 15 residues long. Germline CDR1 MNHEY, CDR2 SMNVEV (reference sequence). CDR3 residues: CASSSGQYANYGYTF.

The rearrangement joins TRBV18 to TRBJ2-1; TCRdb picks TRBD2, but there is no DNA to check that call. The CDR3 spans 19 residues. Per germline, CDR1 KGHSH and CDR2 LQKENI. CDR3 sequence: CASSPQGLAGGFRNNEQFF.

This rearrangement joins TRBV30 to TRBJ2-7; TCRdb calls TRBD1, which cannot be checked without DNA. The CDR3 is 14 amino acids. Germline CDR1 GTSNPN, CDR2 SVGIG (reference sequence). The chain's CDR3 is CAWSLGTGFYEQYF.

The chain combines TRBV2 with TRBJ2-7. Germline CDR1 and CDR2: SNHLY and FYNNEI. This CDR3 region has 13 residues. The CDR3 is CASSELVNYEQYF.

The V gene is TRBV11-1, the J gene TRBJ1-1. CDR1 SGHAT and CDR2 FQDESV come from the germline V gene (reference sequence). The length of the CDR3 is 15 residues. CDR3 residues: CASSKIDGMNTEAFF. Looking up the rest from reference TRBV11-1 and TRBJ1-1 gives the full variable domain: EAEVAQSPRYKITEKSQAVAFWCDPISGHATLYWYRQILGQGPELLVQFQDESVVDDSQLPKDRFSAERLKGVDSTLKIQPAELGDSAMYLCASSKIDGMNTEAFFGQGTRLTVV.

The chain carries TRBV7-6 and TRBJ2-1; TCRdb picks TRBD2, but there is no DNA to check that call. Germline CDR1 SGHVS, CDR2 FNYEAQ. The CDR3 extends over 18 amino acids. CDR3 sequence reads: CASSRGLAGVRSYNEQFF.

V gene TRBV7-9 combines with J gene TRBJ1-2; absent DNA, TCRdb's TRBD1 call cannot be checked. Germline CDR1 and CDR2: SEHNR and FQNEAQ (reference sequence). The CDR3 totals 15 residues. CDR3 amino acids: CASSLEVGDSYGYTF.

This chain connects TRBV2 to TRBJ2-5; TCRdb's D gene call, TRBD1, goes unchecked for lack of DNA. Germline V gene data show CDR1 as SNHLY and CDR2 as FYNNEI. The CDR3 extends over 15 amino acids. Here the CDR3 reads CASSEQGGYQETQYF. The whole variable domain, remainder taken from reference TRBV2 and TRBJ2-5, is EPEVTQTPSHQVTQMGQEVILRCVPISNHLYFYWYRQILGQKVEFLVSFYNNEISEKSEIFDDQFSVERPDGSNFTLKIRSTKLEDSAMYFCASSEQGGYQETQYFGPGTRLLVL.

The V and J genes are TRBV7-9 and TRBJ1-2; the D call of TRBD1 rests on TCRdb alone, since no DNA is present to check it. This CDR3 has 15 residues. Germline V lookup: CDR1 SEHNR, CDR2 FQNEAQ (reference sequence). CDR3 protein: CASSSWGAGIKGYTF.

The chain links TRBV6-5 to TRBJ1-6; the D gene TCRdb calls, TRBD1, cannot be checked with no DNA. The CDR3 loop spans 18 amino acids. The germline CDR1 and CDR2 sequences are MNHEY and SVGAGI. The CDR3: CASSYTGTAISTGSPLHF.

The rearrangement links TRBV20-1 to TRBJ2-3; lacking DNA, the TRBD1 call made by TCRdb goes unchecked. This CDR3 is 13 amino acids long. The germline gives CDR1 DFQATT, CDR2 SNEGSKA (reference sequence). The CDR3 region is CSARAWGGDTQYF.

This rearrangement joins TRBV6-5 to TRBJ1-1. This CDR3 has 15 amino acids. Germline lookup yields CDR1 MNHEY and CDR2 SVGAGI. This CDR3 is CASSYSSIEGSEAFF.

This rearrangement joins TRBV19 to TRBJ1-5; the TRBD1 assignment by TCRdb is unverifiable without DNA. The CDR3 spans 15 residues. CDR1 LNHDA and CDR2 SQIVND come from the germline V gene (reference sequence). CDR3 protein: CASSISGASNQPQHF.

The chain combines TRBV5-1 with TRBJ2-5; TCRdb outputs TRBD2, but without DNA this stays unchecked. The CDR3 totals 16 residues. CDR1 and CDR2 (germline): SGHRS, YFSETQ. The CDR3 sequence: CASSWLAGGQGETQYF.

This sequence joins TRBV4-1 and TRBJ1-1. The CDR3 is 15 residues long. The V gene's germline CDR1 is MGHRA and CDR2 YSYEKL. The CDR3 sequence: CASSQDLRMSTEAFF.

The rearrangement links TRBV6-5 to TRBJ1-5; there is no DNA to check the TCRdb D call of TRBD1. The CDR3 extends over 17 amino acids. Germline V lookup: CDR1 MNHEY, CDR2 SVGAGI. The CDR3 loop reads CASTKQAGGAINQPQHF.

The V and J genes are TRBV12-3 or TRBV12-4 and TRBJ2-7; TCRdb calls TRBD1, which cannot be checked without DNA. The CDR3 runs to 14 residues. CDR3 protein: CASTLGTGTLEQYF.

The chain is built from TRBV13 and TRBJ1-3. The CDR3 runs 17 residues. Per the germline V gene, CDR1 is PRHDT and CDR2 is FYEKMQ (reference sequence). CDR3: CASSIGQGGSSGNTIYF.

The chain carries TRBV5-8 and TRBJ1-6; the TCRdb D gene call, TRBD1, has no DNA to confirm it. The CDR3 is 15 residues long. CDR1 and CDR2 (germline): SGHTS, YDEGEE. This CDR3 is CASSLGDRRNSPLHF.

The chain joins TRBV5-1 to TRBJ2-2; TCRdb selects TRBD1, and the lack of DNA leaves this call unchecked. The germline gives CDR1 SGHRS, CDR2 YFSETQ. This CDR3 comprises 16 residues. CDR3 amino acids: CASRWTGTGNTGELFF.